This record looks at one TCR beta chain sequence and its context. The entry originates in a study of blood T cell repertoires in COVID-19. Study-wide context: COVID-19 samples from acute and convalescent phases originated in the United States, Italy and Spain. PBMCs, B-cell-depleted T cells, or T cells were the source of the cDNA or gDNA that made up the material.

Per the original methods: Reference gene primers were amplified, and this amplification served to estimate nucleated cell counts. TCRdb's copy holds only in-frame clones and misses some; the assay was immunoSEQ multiplex PCR. The DNA was the basis for D and trimming; V, J and clone size are from that table. The sample contains 200,000 to 300,000 clones, 88% of which appear only once. In germline, CDR1 is SGDLS, CDR2 YYNGEE. The CDR3 length is 16 residues. Trimming removed 0 bases from V and 1 base from J, with 13 bases in between. The source material was peripheral blood. The chain has TRBV9 and TRBJ2-5; the D gene is possibly TRBD2 (5 bases). This receptor was obtained from a human donor in a cohort sampled during active COVID-19. The CDR3 region has the DNA TGTGCCAGCAGCGTAGGGACTGGGTTAACCCAAGAGACCCAGTACTTC. It translates to CASSVGTGLTQETQYF. The full variable domain, in which reference TRBV9 and TRBJ2-5 provide the parts outside the CDR3, is DSGVTQTPKHLITATGQRVTLRCSPRSGDLSVYWYQQSLDQGLQFLIQYYNGEERAKGNILERFSAQQFPDLHSELNLSSLELGDSALYFCASSVGTGLTQETQYFGPGTRLLVL.